This paragraph covers one T cell receptor (beta chain) sequence. Its antigen remains unidentified. The source of the sample is a study of CD4+ T cells in melanoma. This CDR3 has 15 residues. Germline V gives CDR1 MNHEY, CDR2 SMNVEV (reference sequence). V lost 3 bases and J lost 0; bases outside the gene matches: 4. TCRdb's table, derived via immunoSEQ multiplex PCR, lists solely in-frame clones and lacks some. In the table there are some 4,300 clones, 60% to 80% of which are singletons. General study points: A reported correlation linked neoantigen-specific CD4+ T cells to CD8+, macrophage and B cell function. Reportedly, melanoma neoantigen-specific CD4+ T cells showed varied differentiation states.

V usage is TRBV27 and J usage is TRBJ1-2, with 7 bases identical to TRBD1. The TCR comes from a human donor with melanoma. What was sequenced was cells from a culture (not recorded whether cultured in vitro). For the CDR3, the DNA is TGTGCCAGCAGTTTTACAGGGGTCCCTAACTATGGCTACACCTTC. This translates into CASSFTGVPNYGYTF.